This TCR beta chain was recovered during a study of untreated major depressive disorder. No psychiatric drugs, including antidepressants, for at least 8 weeks beforehand. Roughly 29 ml of peripheral blood was collected per donor. Using immunoSEQ multiplex PCR, the repertoire was profiled, and TCRdb retains in-frame clones only, with some absent. The sample carries more than 15,000 clones, 92% recorded once. The sequence came from a woman aged 40 to 49 with major depressive disorder. Specimen: CD4+ T cells from PBMCs.

The CDR3 reads CASSVQPNTEAFF. Here the CDR3 DNA reads TGTGCCAGCAGTGTACAGCCGAACACTGAAGCTTTCTTT. The chain has TRBV14 and TRBJ1-1; no definite D call. CDR3 size: 13 residues. Germline loops: CDR1 SGHDN, CDR2 FVKESK. Trimming removed 6 bases at V and 1 base at J, with 9 bases between. The entire variable domain, with the rest obtained from reference TRBV14 and TRBJ1-1, is as follows: EAGVTQFPSHSVIEKGQTVTLRCDPISGHDNLYWYRRVMGKEIKFLLHFVKESKQDESGMPNNRFLAERTGGTYSTLKVQPAELEDSGVYFCASSVQPNTEAFFGQGTRLTVV.